This T cell receptor (beta chain) was recovered during a study of T cell repertoires in cytomegalovirus infection. Study-level background: Indications of both CMV infection and matching HLA type were provided by public TCR beta signatures. Notes on the study in general: Cumulative public TCR beta family frequency identified carriers of CMV plus the relevant HLA. Clonotypes of TCR beta that were HLA-C-restricted and CMV-specific dominated the ex vivo response.

TCRdb independently ran MiXCR on the reads; one entry per CDR3 protein. The sample lists 600,000 to 800,000 distinct CDR3 sequences; more than 20% were seen once. This clonotype was counted many times. Its specificity is not known. The CDR3 is made up of 15 amino acids. The V end was cut by 2 bases, the J end by 0 bases, with 10 bases between. Material for sequencing was CD8+ T cells from PBMCs. The V call is TRBV12-3 or TRBV12-4, the J call TRBJ1-1; D gene ambiguous. The receptor's source is a human donor in good health (CMV status not recorded). Some clones in this sample may be carry-over from other donors' samples. The CDR3 nucleotides are TGTGCCAGCAGTTTAATCCTGGGGATGAACACTGAAGCTTTCTTT. It is translated as CASSLILGMNTEAFF.